This T cell receptor (beta chain) comes out of a study of T cell responses to AZD1222 COVID-19 vaccine. Study information: Analyses pooled second doses at about 4 or about 12 weeks.

Study outcomes and limitations: Just a handful of people given AZD1222 tested seropositive at baseline.

The V and J ends lost 0 bases and 4 bases respectively, with 15 bases between them. The CDR3 runs to 16 residues. CDR1 and CDR2 (germline): MGHRA, YSYEKL. Clones were read by immunoSEQ multiplex PCR, and TCRdb kept only the in-frame ones, dropping some. The sample holds approximately 82,000 clones, 90% to 95% seen once. For this clone: Antigen unknown.

This chain uses TRBV4-1 with TRBJ1-2; D uncertain. The receptor's source is an adult in good health. Sequencing was performed on peripheral blood, taken on day 0 of AZD1222 vaccination. As DNA, the CDR3 is TGCGCCAGCAGCCAAGATCCCGCGGGAATCGTCTATGGCTACACCTTC. Amino acid sequence: CASSQDPAGIVYGYTF.